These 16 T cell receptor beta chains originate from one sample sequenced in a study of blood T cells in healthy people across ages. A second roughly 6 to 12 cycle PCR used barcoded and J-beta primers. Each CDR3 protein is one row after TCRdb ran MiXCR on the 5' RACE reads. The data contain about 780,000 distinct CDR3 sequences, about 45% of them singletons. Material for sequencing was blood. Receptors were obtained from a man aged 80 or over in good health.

CDR3 bases: TGCGCCAGCAGCTGGGACGTTCCTTCGGAGCAGTACTTC. As protein: CASSWDVPSEQYF. The rearrangement joins TRBV5-1 to TRBJ2-7; D may be TRBD1 or TRBD2 (5 bases each). Germline V gene lookup returns CDR1 SGHRS and CDR2 YFSETQ. The CDR3 totals 13 residues. The V end lost 3 bases, the J end lost 7 bases, and 14 bases lay between the germline ends.

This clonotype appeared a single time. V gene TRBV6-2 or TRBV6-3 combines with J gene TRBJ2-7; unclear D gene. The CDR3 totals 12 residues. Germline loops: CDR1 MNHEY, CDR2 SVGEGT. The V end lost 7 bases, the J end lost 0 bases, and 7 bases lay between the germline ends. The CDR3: CASTRSSYEQYF. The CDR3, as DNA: TGTGCCAGCACGCGGAGCTCCTACGAGCAGTACTTC.

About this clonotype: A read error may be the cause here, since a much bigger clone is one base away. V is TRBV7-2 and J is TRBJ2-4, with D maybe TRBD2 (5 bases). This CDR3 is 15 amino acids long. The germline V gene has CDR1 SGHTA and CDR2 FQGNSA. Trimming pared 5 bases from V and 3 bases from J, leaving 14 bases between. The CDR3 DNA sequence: TGTGCCAGCAGCGCCGACGGGGATGACAAAAACATTCAGTACTTC. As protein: CASSADGDDKNIQYF. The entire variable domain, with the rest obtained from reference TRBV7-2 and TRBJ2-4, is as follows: GAGVSQSPSNKVTEKGKDVELRCDPISGHTALYWYRQSLGQGLEFLIYFQGNSAPDKSGLPSDRFSAERTGGSVSTLTIQRTQQEDSAVYLCASSADGDDKNIQYFGAGTRLSVL.

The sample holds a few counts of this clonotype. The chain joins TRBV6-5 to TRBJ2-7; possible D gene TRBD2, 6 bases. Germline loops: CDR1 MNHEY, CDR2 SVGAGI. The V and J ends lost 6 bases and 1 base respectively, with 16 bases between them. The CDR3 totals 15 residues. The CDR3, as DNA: TGTGCCAGCAGGGCTAGGCCCAGCGGGTCCTACGAGCAGTACTTC. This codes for CASRARPSGSYEQYF.

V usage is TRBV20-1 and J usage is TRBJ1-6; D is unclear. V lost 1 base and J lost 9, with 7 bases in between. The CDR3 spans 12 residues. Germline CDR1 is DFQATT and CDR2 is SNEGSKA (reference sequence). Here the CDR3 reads CSARASGSPLHF. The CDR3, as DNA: TGCAGTGCTAGAGCCAGCGGTTCACCCCTCCACTTT.

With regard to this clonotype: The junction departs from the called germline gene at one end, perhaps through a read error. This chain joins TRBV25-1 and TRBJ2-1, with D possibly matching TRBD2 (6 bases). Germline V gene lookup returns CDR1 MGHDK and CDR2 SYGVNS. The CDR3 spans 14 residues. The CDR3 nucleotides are TGTGCCGGCAGTGAGACTAGCTCCTACAATGAGCAGTTCTTC. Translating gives CAGSETSSYNEQFF. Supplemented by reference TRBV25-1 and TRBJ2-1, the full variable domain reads EADIYQTPRYLVIGTGKKITLECSQTMGHDKMYWYQQDPGMELHLIHYSYGVNSTEKGDLSSESTVSRIRTEHFPLTLESARPSHTSQYLCAGSETSSYNEQFFGPGTRLTVL.

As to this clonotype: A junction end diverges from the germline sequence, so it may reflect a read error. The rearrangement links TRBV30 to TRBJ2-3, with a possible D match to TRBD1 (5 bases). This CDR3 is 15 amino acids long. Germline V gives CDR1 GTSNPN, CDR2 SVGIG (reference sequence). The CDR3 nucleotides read TGTGCCTGGAGTAATCTCGGTGGCGGCACAGGTACGCAGTATTTT. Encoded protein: CAWSNLGGGTGTQYF. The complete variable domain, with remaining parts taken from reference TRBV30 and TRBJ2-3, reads SQTIHQWPATLVQPVGSPLSLECTVEGTSNPNLYWYRQAAGRGLQLLFYSVGIGQISSEVPQNLSASRPQDRQFILSSKKLLLSDSGFYLCAWSNLGGGTGTQYFGPGTRLTVL.

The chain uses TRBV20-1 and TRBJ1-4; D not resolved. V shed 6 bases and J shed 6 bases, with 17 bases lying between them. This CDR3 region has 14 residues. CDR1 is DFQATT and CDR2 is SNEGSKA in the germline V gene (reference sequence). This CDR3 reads CSARDPGKDEKLFF. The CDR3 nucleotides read TGCAGTGCACGTGACCCCGGAAAGGATGAAAAACTGTTTTTT.

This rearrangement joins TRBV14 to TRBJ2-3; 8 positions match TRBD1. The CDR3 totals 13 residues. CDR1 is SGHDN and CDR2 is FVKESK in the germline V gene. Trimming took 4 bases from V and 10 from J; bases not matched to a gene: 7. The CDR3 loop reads CASSPLDRVAQYF. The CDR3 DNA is TGTGCCAGCAGCCCATTGGACAGGGTAGCGCAGTATTTT.

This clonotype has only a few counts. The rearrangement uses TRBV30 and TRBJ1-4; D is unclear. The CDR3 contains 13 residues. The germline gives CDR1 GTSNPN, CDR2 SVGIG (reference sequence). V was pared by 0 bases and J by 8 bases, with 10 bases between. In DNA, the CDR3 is TGTGCCTGGAGTGTCCGCGGTAGGGAAAAACTGTTTTTT. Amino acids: CAWSVRGREKLFF.

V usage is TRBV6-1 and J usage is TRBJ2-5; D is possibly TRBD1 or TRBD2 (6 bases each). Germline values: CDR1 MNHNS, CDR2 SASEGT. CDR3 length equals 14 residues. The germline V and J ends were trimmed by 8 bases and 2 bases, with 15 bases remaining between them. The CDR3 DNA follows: TGTGCCAGCTGTAAGGGGGGCACACAAGAGACCCAGTACTTC. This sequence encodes CASCKGGTQETQYF.

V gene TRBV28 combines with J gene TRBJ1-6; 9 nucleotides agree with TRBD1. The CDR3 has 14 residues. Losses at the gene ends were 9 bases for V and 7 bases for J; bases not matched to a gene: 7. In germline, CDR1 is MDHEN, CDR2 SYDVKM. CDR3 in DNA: TGTGCCAGTACAGGGGGCATCGGGAATTCACCCCTCCACTTT. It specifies CASTGGIGNSPLHF.

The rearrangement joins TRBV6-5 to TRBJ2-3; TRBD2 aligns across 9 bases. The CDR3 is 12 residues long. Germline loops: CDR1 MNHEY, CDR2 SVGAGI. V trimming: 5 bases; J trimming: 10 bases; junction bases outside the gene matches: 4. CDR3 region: CASSQTSGSQYF. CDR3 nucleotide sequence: TGTGCCAGCAGTCAGACTAGCGGATCGCAGTATTTT.

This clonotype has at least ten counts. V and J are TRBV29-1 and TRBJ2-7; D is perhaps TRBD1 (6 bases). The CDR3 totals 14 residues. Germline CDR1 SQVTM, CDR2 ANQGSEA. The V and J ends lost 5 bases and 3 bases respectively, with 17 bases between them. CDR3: CSVTSGTSNYEQYF. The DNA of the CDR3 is TGCAGCGTTACATCGGGGACATCAAACTACGAGCAGTACTTC.

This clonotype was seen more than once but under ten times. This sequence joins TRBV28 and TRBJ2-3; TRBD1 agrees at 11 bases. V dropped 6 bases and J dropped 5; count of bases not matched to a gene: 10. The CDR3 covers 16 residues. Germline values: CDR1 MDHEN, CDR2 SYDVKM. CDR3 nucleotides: TGTGCCAGCAGCCGACCGGGACAGGGGGGAGGAGATACGCAGTATTTT. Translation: CASSRPGQGGGDTQYF.

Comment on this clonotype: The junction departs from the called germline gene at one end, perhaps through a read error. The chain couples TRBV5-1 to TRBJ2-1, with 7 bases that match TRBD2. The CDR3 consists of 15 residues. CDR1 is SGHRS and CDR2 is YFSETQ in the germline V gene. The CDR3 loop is CASTVGGNSYKEQFF. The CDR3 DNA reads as TGCGCCAGCACAGTGGGGGGGAACTCCTACAAGGAGCAGTTCTTC. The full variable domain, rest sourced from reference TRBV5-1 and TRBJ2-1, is KAGVTQTPRYLIKTRGQQVTLSCSPISGHRSVSWYQQTPGQGLQFLFEYFSETQRNKGNFPGRFSGRQFSNSRSEMNVSTLELGDSALYLCASTVGGNSYKEQFFGPGTRLTVL.